The 5 T cell receptor beta chains reported below all come from one sample, sequenced in a study of tumor-infiltrating lymphocytes in primary liver carcinoma. Extraction also yielded germline DNA, while blood RNA was obtained from unsorted whole blood. Reverse transcription of approximately 520 ng total RNA with a constant-region primer produced TCR beta cDNA. Nested multiplex PCR, run for three rounds with slightly modified ARM-PCR, yielded TCR beta libraries. In the first two PCR rounds, TRBV1-TRBV30 forward primers were paired with a C-beta reverse primer, and each round lasted roughly 10 cycles. Via MiXCR, TCRdb re-called the multiplex PCR reads, giving one row per CDR3 protein. This table has 250,000 to 350,000 distinct CDR3 sequences, approximately 58% appearing once. What was sequenced was peripheral blood. The source is a woman aged 30 to 39 with primary liver carcinoma and hepatitis B virus infection.

Notes on this clonotype: Because it lacks the conserved phenylalanine or tryptophan at the end, this CDR3 is likely a read error. This chain connects TRBV12-3 or TRBV12-4 to TRBJ2-1; D remains unclear. V was trimmed by 4 bases and J by 4 bases, leaving 5 bases between them. This CDR3 is 12 amino acids long. CDR3 in amino acids: CASSYRYNEQFI. The CDR3 bases are TGTGCCAGCAGTTATAGGTACAATGAGCAGTTCATC.

Worth noting for this clonotype: A clone one base away is much larger, so this may be a read error. The chain employs TRBV4-3 and TRBJ2-1; 8 bases map to TRBD2. V lost 4 bases and J lost 7; bases outside the gene matches: 15. Germline CDR1 and CDR2: LGHNA and YSLEER. The CDR3 extends over 17 amino acids. The CDR3 is CASSLVRGLVTKNEQFF. In DNA form, the CDR3 reads TGCGCCAGCAGCCTAGTACGGGGACTAGTAACGAAGAATGAGCAGTTCTTC.

In its sample, this clonotype was seen once. Since no conserved phenylalanine or tryptophan closes the CDR3, a read error is the likely cause. Because the CDR3's place on the DNA is in doubt, the DNA is left out and the CDR3 is given as listed by TCRdb. The chain joins TRBV29-1 to TRBJ2-7; TRBD2 was called by the table and not checked on the DNA. With termini counted, the CDR3 has 12 amino acids. From germline, CDR1 is SQVTM and CDR2 ANQGSEA. CDR3 region: CSVPGRRGKQYS.

This clonotype was recorded a few times. The chain carries TRBV10-3 and TRBJ1-6, with D unclear. The V gene's germline CDR1 is ENHRY and CDR2 SYGVKD. This CDR3 contains 12 residues. With 0 bases removed from V and 9 bases from J, the gap between germline ends came to 3 bases. DNA of the CDR3: TGTGCCATCAGTGAGTCCGGTTCACCCCTCCACTTT. This translates into CAISESGSPLHF.

This clonotype came up once. This likely comes from a read error, as the CDR3 has no conserved phenylalanine or tryptophan at its end. V is TRBV11-2 and J is TRBJ2-1, with D maybe TRBD2 (6 bases). The CDR3 totals 15 residues. Germline V gene lookup returns CDR1 SGHAT and CDR2 FQNNGV. CDR3 loop: CASTHGGLAYNAQFL. As DNA, the CDR3 is TGTGCCAGCACCCACGGGGGACTCGCCTACAATGCGCAGTTCCTC.